The clone carrying this TCR beta chain was counted between two and nine times. The sample belongs to a study of OX40 agonist ivuxolimab in advanced cancers. Study summary: Patients achieving partial responses numbered three: one hepatocellular carcinoma case and two cutaneous melanoma cases.

This CDR3 is 16 amino acids long. The germline V and J ends were trimmed by 0 bases and 7 bases, with 16 bases remaining between them. Germline V gives CDR1 LGHNA, CDR2 YSLEER. The assay was immunoSEQ multiplex PCR, and TCRdb's table has in-frame clones only and misses some. This table has 20,000 to 25,000 clones, approximately 91% appearing once. V gene TRBV4-3 combines with J gene TRBJ2-4; possible D gene TRBD2, 7 bases. The sample was CD4+ or CD8+ T cells sorted from blood, taken in a trial of the OX40 agonist ivuxolimab. The origin of this receptor is an adult with an advanced solid tumor such as melanoma, head and neck, liver or kidney cancer. CDR3 bases: TGCGCCAGCAGCCAAGATCGCGGGGGCGAGGGGAACATTCAGTACTTC. Amino acids: CASSQDRGGEGNIQYF.